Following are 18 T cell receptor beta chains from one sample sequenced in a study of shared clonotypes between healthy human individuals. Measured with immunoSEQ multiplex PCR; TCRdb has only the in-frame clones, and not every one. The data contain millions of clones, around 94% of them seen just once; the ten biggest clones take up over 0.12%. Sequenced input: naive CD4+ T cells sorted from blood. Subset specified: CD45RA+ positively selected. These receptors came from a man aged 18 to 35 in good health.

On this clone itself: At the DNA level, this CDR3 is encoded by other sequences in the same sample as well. This chain's CDR3 is CASSIRGNYEQYF. The DNA of the CDR3 is TGTGCCAGTAGTATAAGGGGAAACTACGAGCAGTACTTC. The chain recombines TRBV19 with TRBJ2-7; TRBD1 might be the D (5 bases). Germline loops: CDR1 LNHDA, CDR2 SQIVND (reference sequence). V lost 2 bases and J 3 bases, leaving 8 bases between the germline ends. This CDR3 has 13 amino acids.

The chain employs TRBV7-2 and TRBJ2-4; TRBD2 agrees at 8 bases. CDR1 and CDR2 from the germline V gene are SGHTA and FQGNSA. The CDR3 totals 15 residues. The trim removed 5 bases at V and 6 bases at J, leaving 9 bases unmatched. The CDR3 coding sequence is TGTGCCAGCAGCCCAACAGCGGGAGTGGGAAACATTCAGTACTTC. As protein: CASSPTAGVGNIQYF.

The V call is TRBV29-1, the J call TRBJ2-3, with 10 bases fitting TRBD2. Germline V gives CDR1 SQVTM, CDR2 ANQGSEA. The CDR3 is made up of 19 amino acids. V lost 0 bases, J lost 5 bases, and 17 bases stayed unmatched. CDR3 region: CSVEETSGFKLGGGDTQYF. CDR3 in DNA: TGCAGCGTTGAAGAGACTAGCGGGTTTAAATTGGGTGGGGGAGATACGCAGTATTTT.

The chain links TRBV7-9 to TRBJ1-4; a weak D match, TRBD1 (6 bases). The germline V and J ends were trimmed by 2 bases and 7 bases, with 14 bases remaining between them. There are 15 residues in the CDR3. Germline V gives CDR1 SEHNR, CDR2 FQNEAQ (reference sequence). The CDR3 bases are TGTGCCAGCAGCTTAACAGGGATGCTCGGTGAAAAACTGTTTTTT. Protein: CASSLTGMLGEKLFF.

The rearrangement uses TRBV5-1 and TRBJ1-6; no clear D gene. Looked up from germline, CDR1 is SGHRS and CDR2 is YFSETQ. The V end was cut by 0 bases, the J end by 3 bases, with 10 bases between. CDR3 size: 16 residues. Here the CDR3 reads CASSLAVANYNSPLHF. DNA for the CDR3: TGCGCCAGCAGCTTGGCCGTTGCAAACTATAATTCACCCCTCCACTTT.

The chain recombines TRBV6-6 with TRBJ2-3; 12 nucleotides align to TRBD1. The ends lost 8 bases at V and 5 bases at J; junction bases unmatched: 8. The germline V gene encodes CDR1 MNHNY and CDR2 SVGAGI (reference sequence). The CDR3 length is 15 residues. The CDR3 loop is CASRAGQGARDTQYF. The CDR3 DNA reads TGTGCCAGCCGAGCGGGACAGGGGGCGAGAGATACGCAGTATTTT.

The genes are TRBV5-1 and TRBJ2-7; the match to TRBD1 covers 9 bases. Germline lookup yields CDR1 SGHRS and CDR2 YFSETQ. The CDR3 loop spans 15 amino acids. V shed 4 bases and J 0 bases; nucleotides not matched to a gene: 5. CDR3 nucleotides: TGCGCCAGCAGCGTGGGACAGGGTAGCTCCTACGAGCAGTACTTC. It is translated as CASSVGQGSSYEQYF.

This CDR3 reads CAIMTGTGSYEQYF. CDR3 nucleotides: TGTGCCATCATGACCGGGACTGGGTCCTACGAGCAGTACTTC. This chain joins TRBV10-3 and TRBJ2-5; TRBD2 might be the D (6 bases). The J call may be incorrect, as the DNA end agrees better with TRBJ2-7. The germline CDR1 and CDR2 sequences are ENHRY and SYGVKD. There are 14 residues in the CDR3.

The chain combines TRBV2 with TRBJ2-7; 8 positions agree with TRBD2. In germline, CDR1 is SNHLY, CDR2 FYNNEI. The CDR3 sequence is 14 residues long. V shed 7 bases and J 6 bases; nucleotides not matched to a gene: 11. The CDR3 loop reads CASTLAGPLSEQYF. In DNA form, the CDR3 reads TGTGCCAGCACCCTAGCGGGTCCCCTCTCCGAGCAGTACTTC.

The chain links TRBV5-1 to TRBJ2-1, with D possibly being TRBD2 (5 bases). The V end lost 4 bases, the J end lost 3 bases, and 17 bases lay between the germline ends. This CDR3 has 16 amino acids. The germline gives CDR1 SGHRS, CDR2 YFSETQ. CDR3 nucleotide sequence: TGCGCCAGCAGCCCCGACTTTGCGGGCAACTACAATGAGCAGTTCTTC. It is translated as CASSPDFAGNYNEQFF.

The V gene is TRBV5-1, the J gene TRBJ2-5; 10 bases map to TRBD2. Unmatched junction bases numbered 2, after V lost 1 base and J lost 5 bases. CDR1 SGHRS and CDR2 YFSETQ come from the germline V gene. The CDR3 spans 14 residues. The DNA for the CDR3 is TGCGCCAGCAGCTTGACTAGCGGGGCGGAGACCCAGTACTTC. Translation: CASSLTSGAETQYF.

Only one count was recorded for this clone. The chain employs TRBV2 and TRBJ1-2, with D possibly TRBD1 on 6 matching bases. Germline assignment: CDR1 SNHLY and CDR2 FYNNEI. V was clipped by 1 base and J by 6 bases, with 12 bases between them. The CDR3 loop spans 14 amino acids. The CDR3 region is CASSEGQEGDGYTF. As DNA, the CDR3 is TGTGCCAGCAGTGAAGGCCAGGAGGGGGATGGCTACACCTTC.

The CDR3 DNA is TGTGCCATCAGTGGAGGGACTAGTAGTGGTTCTTGGAACAATGAGCAGTTCTTC. Protein: CAISGGTSSGSWNNEQFF. The chain has TRBV10-3 and TRBJ2-1; 8 bases align to TRBD2. The germline V gene encodes CDR1 ENHRY and CDR2 SYGVKD. The CDR3 loop spans 18 amino acids. The ends lost 4 bases at V and 5 bases at J; junction bases unmatched: 16.

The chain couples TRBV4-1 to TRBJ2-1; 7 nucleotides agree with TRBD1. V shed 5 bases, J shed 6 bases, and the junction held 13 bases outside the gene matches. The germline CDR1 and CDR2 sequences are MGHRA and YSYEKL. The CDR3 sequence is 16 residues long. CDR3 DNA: TGCGCCAGCAGCAGCCTGTCGGGACAGACTACCAATGAGCAGTTCTTC. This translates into CASSSLSGQTTNEQFF.

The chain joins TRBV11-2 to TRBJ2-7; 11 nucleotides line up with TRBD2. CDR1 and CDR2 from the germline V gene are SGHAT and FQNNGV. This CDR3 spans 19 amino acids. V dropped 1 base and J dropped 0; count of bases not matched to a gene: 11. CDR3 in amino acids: CASSLVYGTSGLSSYEQYF. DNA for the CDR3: TGTGCCAGCAGCTTAGTCTACGGGACTAGCGGTTTAAGCTCCTACGAGCAGTACTTC.

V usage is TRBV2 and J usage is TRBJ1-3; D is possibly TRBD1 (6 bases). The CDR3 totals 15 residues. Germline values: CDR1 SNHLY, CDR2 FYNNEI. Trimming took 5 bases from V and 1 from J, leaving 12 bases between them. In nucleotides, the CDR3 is TGTGCCAGCAGTCTTACAAGGGGGTCTGGAAACACCATATATTTT. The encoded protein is CASSLTRGSGNTIYF.

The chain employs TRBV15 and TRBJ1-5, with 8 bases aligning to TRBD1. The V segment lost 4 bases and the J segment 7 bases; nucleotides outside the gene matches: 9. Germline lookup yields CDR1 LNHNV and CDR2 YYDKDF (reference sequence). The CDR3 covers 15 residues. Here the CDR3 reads CATSTDRGPRQPQHF. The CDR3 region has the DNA TGTGCCACCAGCACCGACAGGGGTCCACGCCAGCCCCAGCATTTT.

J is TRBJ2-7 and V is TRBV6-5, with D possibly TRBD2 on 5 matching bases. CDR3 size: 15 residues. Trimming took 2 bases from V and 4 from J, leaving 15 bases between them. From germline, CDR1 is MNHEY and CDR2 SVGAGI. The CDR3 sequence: CASSYGLALGYEQYF. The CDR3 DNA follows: TGTGCCAGCAGTTACGGGCTAGCCTTGGGGTACGAGCAGTACTTC.